A selection of T cell receptor beta chains follows, all from one sample in a study of T-cell reconstitution after alpha-beta-depleted transplantation in children. TCRdb fed the PCR reads into MiXCR, producing one record per CDR3 protein. The sample holds approximately 170,000 distinct CDR3 sequences; around 10% are singletons and the top ten take approximately 13%. The sample here was PBMCs, taken before TCRalphabeta/CD19-depleted stem cell transplant. These receptors were taken from a boy under 10 years old with acute myeloid leukemia, due to receive a stem cell transplant. Both conserved end residues are part of each CDR3. D genes are given only for firm matches. Rows give clone size only sometimes, using once, few, many, or a class for an expanded clone.

D | J | size | V | length | DNA | CDR3
. | TRBJ1-2 | many | TRBV28 | 13 | TGTGCCAGCAGTACCCCGGGAGGAAATGGCTACACCTTC | CASSTPGGNGYTF
. | TRBJ2-1 | many | TRBV29-1 | 14 | TGCAGCGTTGATGAGGGGTTACCCTACAATGAGCAGTTCTTC | CSVDEGLPYNEQFF
. | TRBJ2-5 | many | TRBV6-1 | 15 | TGTGCCAGCAGTGAAGGGGCAGGGGATGGAGAGACCCAGTACTTC | CASSEGAGDGETQYF
. | TRBJ1-6 | many | TRBV12-3/TRBV12-4 | 15 | TGTGCCAGCAGTCAAACAGGACACATCAATTCACCCCTCCACTTT | CASSQTGHINSPLHF
. | TRBJ2-3 | many | TRBV4-1 | 15 | TGCGCCAGCAGCCAAGAGGCGGGGAGCACAGATACGCAGTATTTT | CASSQEAGSTDTQYF
. | TRBJ2-2 | many | TRBV9 | 13 | TGTGCCAGCAGCGCCCTCTACACCGGGGAGCTGTTTTTT | CASSALYTGELFF
TRBD2 | TRBJ2-7 | many | TRBV7-9 | 15 | TGTGCCAGCAGGCAGACTAGCGGGAACCCCTACGAGCAGTACTTC | CASRQTSGNPYEQYF
. | TRBJ2-1 | . | TRBV20-1 | 11 | TGCAGTGCCCGGATTTACAATGAGCAGTTCTTC | CSARIYNEQFF
TRBD1 | TRBJ1-2 | many | TRBV20-1 | 15 | TGCAGTGCTGACCTCGGGACAGGTCCCTCCTATGGCTACACCTTC | CSADLGTGPSYGYTF
TRBD1 | TRBJ2-2 | . | TRBV2 | 15 | TGTGCCAGCACCATGACAGGGAAGATCACCGGGGAGCTGTTTTTT | CASTMTGKITGELFF
TRBD1 | TRBJ1-1 | many | TRBV5-1 | 17 | TGCGCCAGCAGCCAACGGGACAGGGCACCCGTGGGCACTGAAGCTTTCTTT | CASSQRDRAPVGTEAFF
TRBD2 | TRBJ2-1 | many | TRBV6-1 | 15 | TGTGCCAACTTCCTACTAGCGGGGGTTTACAATGAGCAGTTCTTC | CANFLLAGVYNEQFF
TRBD1 | TRBJ2-5 | many | TRBV6-1 | 15 | TGTGCCAGCAGCGAAACAGGGGGCCGGCGAGAGACCCAGTACTTC | CASSETGGRRETQYF
. | TRBJ1-1 | many | TRBV11-2 | 15 | TGTGCCAGCAGCTTGGTCACACGCCTAAACACTGAAGCTTTCTTT | CASSLVTRLNTEAFF
TRBD2 | TRBJ2-1 | . | TRBV12-3/TRBV12-4 | 16 | TGTGCCAGCGGTAAACCGGGACTAGCGGGAGCAACTGAGCAGTTCTTC | CASGKPGLAGATEQFF
. | TRBJ1-3 | many | TRBV4-1 | 17 | TGCGCCAGCAGCCGTCAATCGGGCGGAGACTCTGGAAACACCATATATTTT | CASSRQSGGDSGNTIYF
TRBD1 | TRBJ2-1 | many | TRBV11-1 | 16 | TGTGCCAGCAGCTTAGGCCGGGACAGGGAATGGAATGAGCAGTTCTTC | CASSLGRDREWNEQFF
. | TRBJ2-3 | many | TRBV28 | 12 | TGTGCCAGCTTGAGGACCCCAGATACGCAGTATTTT | CASLRTPDTQYF
. | TRBJ2-3 | many | TRBV5-1 | 12 | TGCGCCAGCAGCTTGAATCAAGATACGCAGTATTTT | CASSLNQDTQYF
. | TRBJ2-1 | many | TRBV4-1 | 20 | TGCGCCAGCAGCCAAGATGGACGGTATCCGGCTGAAAGAACCTACAATGAGCAGTTCTTC | CASSQDGRYPAERTYNEQFF
. | TRBJ2-1 | many | TRBV7-2 | 15 | TGTGCCAGCAGCTTAGGGGCAGGGCCCTACAATGAGCAGTTCTTC | CASSLGAGPYNEQFF
. | TRBJ2-7 | . | TRBV4-2 | 13 | TGTGCCAGCAGCCCAGGACCTGTCTACGAGCAGTACTTC | CASSPGPVYEQYF
. | TRBJ2-1 | many | TRBV28 | 12 | TGTGCCAGCAGTCGGTGGAGCAATGAGCAGTTCTTC | CASSRWSNEQFF
. | TRBJ1-2 | many | TRBV20-1 | 12 | TGCAGTGCTACCGGGCCCCCTACTGGCTACACCTTC | CSATGPPTGYTF
. | TRBJ2-3 | many | TRBV5-1 | 15 | TGCGCCAGCAGCTTGGTGACTTATAGCACAGATACGCAGTATTTT | CASSLVTYSTDTQYF
TRBD1 | TRBJ1-3 | many | TRBV7-9 | 14 | TGTGCCAGCAGCGGTAGGGACAGCGAGAACACCATATATTTT | CASSGRDSENTIYF
. | TRBJ2-7 | many | TRBV15 | 15 | TGTGCCACCAGCGTGGGGCAGGGCCCCCACTACGAGCAGTACTTC | CATSVGQGPHYEQYF
TRBD2 | TRBJ2-3 | many | TRBV5-1 | 16 | TGCGCCAGCAGCGCGGTCCCTAGCGGGGGTGGAGATACGCAGTATTTT | CASSAVPSGGGDTQYF
. | TRBJ1-4 | . | TRBV3-1 | 14 | TGTGCCAGCAGTCCGAGGAGGACTGATGAAAAACTGTTTTTT | CASSPRRTDEKLFF
TRBD2 | TRBJ2-1 | many | TRBV28 | 15 | TGTGCCAGCAGTGTAGCGGGAGTCAGCAACAATGAGCAGTTCTTC | CASSVAGVSNNEQFF
. | TRBJ1-1 | . | TRBV28 | 14 | TGTGCCAGCATCCCCCGGGGGGAGAACACTGAAGCTTTCTTT | CASIPRGENTEAFF
TRBD1 | TRBJ2-7 | many | TRBV29-1 | 13 | TGCAGCATTGGAGTTTGGACAGGGAACGAGCAGTACTTC | CSIGVWTGNEQYF
. | TRBJ2-3 | many | TRBV11-2 | 16 | TGTGCCAGCAGCCCCATCGACGGCTACACAACAGATACGCAGTATTTT | CASSPIDGYTTDTQYF
. | TRBJ2-3 | many | TRBV12-3/TRBV12-4 | 13 | TGTGCCAGCAGAGCCCAAGACAGCCTAGGGGTGAATTTT | CASRAQDSLGVNF
. | TRBJ1-5 | many | TRBV12-3/TRBV12-4 | 14 | TGTGCCAGCAGTCCTCAAGTTAGCAATCAGCCCCAGCATTTT | CASSPQVSNQPQHF
. | TRBJ2-3 | many | TRBV3-1 | 12 | TGTGCCAGCAGCCAAGTTTCAGATACGCAGTATTTT | CASSQVSDTQYF
. | TRBJ2-2 | many | TRBV7-9 | 14 | TGTGCCAGCAGCGCGCCTTTTGGGACCGGGGAGCTGTTTTTT | CASSAPFGTGELFF
. | TRBJ2-1 | many | TRBV7-2 | 16 | TGTGCCAGCAGTACACTATGGGGAGTCTCTTACAATGAGCAGTTCTTC | CASSTLWGVSYNEQFF
. | TRBJ2-4 | many | TRBV29-1 | 14 | TGCAGCGTTGAAGGGGGAAGGGCCAAAAACATTCAGTACTTC | CSVEGGRAKNIQYF
. | TRBJ2-5 | many | TRBV10-3 | 15 | TGTGCCATCAGCTTGTCCGGGAGACCCCAAGAGACCCAGTACTTC | CAISLSGRPQETQYF
TRBD1 | TRBJ1-4 | few | TRBV12-3/TRBV12-4 | 16 | TGTGCCAGCAGTTTATCCGGGACAGGTCATAATGAAAAACTGTTTTTT | CASSLSGTGHNEKLFF
TRBD1 | TRBJ1-6 | many | TRBV10-3 | 14 | TGTGCCACCCGGGGACAGGGTTCGCATTCACCCCTCCACTTT | CATRGQGSHSPLHF
. | TRBJ2-5 | . | TRBV2 | 16 | TGTGCCAGCAGTGAGGCCCGGGGGCAATACCAAGAGACCCAGTACTTC | CASSEARGQYQETQYF
TRBD1 | TRBJ2-7 | . | TRBV20-1 | 13 | TGCAGTGTTCCACAGGACAGGGGTGACGAGCAGTACTTC | CSVPQDRGDEQYF
. | TRBJ2-2 | many | TRBV29-1 | 16 | TGCAGCGTTGTGGATGACCAGAGCAGGCACACCGGGGAGCTGTTTTTT | CSVVDDQSRHTGELFF
. | TRBJ1-1 | many | TRBV7-2 | 14 | TGTGCCAGCAGCCCTACCGGAGGGGTTGGTGAAGCTTTCTTT | CASSPTGGVGEAFF
. | TRBJ2-2 | few | TRBV7-2 | 15 | TGTGCCAGCAGGTCCAACACTTTGGTTTCTGGGGAGCTGTTTTTT | CASRSNTLVSGELFF
. | TRBJ1-4 | many | TRBV24-1 | 13 | TGTGCCACCGAGGTTCCGGGTCGCGAAAAACTGTTTTTT | CATEVPGREKLFF
TRBD2 | TRBJ2-7 | many | TRBV20-1 | 13 | TGCAGTGCTAGGGGGCTAGCGGGAGATGAGCAGTACTTC | CSARGLAGDEQYF
TRBD1 | TRBJ1-1 | many | TRBV5-1 | 12 | TGCGCCAGCAGCTCCCAGGGGGATGAAGCTTTCTTT | CASSSQGDEAFF
. | TRBJ1-6 | many | TRBV6-5 | 15 | TGTGCCAGCAGTTACTCGGGTAGGGGACGTTCACCCCTCCACTTT | CASSYSGRGRSPLHF
. | TRBJ2-7 | . | TRBV5-1 | 13 | TGCGCCAGCAGCCCGAATAATACCTACGAGCAGTACTTC | CASSPNNTYEQYF
TRBD2 | TRBJ2-3 | . | TRBV20-1 | 18 | TGCAGTGCTTGGACTAGCGGGGGCGACCTTACCACGTTAGATACGCAGTATTTT | CSAWTSGGDLTTLDTQYF
. | TRBJ2-7 | many | TRBV2 | 15 | TGTGCCAGCTCACCCGAGGCGGGACTTACCTACGAGCAGTACTTC | CASSPEAGLTYEQYF